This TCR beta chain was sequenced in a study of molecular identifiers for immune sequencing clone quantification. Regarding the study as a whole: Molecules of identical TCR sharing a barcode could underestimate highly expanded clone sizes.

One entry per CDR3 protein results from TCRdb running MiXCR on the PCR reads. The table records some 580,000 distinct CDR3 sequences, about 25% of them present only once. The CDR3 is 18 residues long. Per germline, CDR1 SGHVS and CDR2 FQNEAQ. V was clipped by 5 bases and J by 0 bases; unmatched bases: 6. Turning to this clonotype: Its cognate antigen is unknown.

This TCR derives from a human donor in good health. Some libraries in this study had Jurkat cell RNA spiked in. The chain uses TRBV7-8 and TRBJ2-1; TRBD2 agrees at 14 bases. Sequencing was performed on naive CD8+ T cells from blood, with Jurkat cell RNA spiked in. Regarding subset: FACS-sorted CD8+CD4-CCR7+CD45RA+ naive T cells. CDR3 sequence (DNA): TGTGCCAGCAGCCCCGGGACTAGCGGGGGCCTCTCCTACAATGAGCAGTTCTTC. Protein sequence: CASSPGTSGGLSYNEQFF.